Below, 9 T cell receptor beta chains from the same sample are listed, as sequenced in a study of blood T cell repertoires in COVID-19. Method: immunoSEQ multiplex PCR; TCRdb's copy keeps in-frame clones and lacks some. The sample contains 200,000 to 250,000 clones, about nine tenths of which appear only once. What was sequenced was peripheral blood. The receptors originated from a man of 80 years or more with acute or convalescent COVID-19.

The gene calls are TRBV18 and TRBJ2-7; D might be TRBD1 (6 bases). Germline CDR1 reads KGHSH; CDR2 reads LQKENI. The V end lost 6 bases, the J end lost 6 bases, and 18 bases lay between the germline ends. CDR3 length equals 14 residues. In DNA, the CDR3 is TGTGCCAGCTCCCCTCAGGAGACAGGAAGCGAGCAGTACGTC. The encoded protein is CASSPQETGSEQYV.

The V call is TRBV7-2, the J call TRBJ2-2, with TRBD2 matching over 7 bases. This CDR3 is built from 17 residues. Per germline, CDR1 SGHTA and CDR2 FQGNSA. V lost 5 bases, J lost 7 bases, and 16 bases stayed unmatched. The CDR3 DNA is TGTGCCAGCAGCACAGCTAGGGGCGGGAGTGGGTACGGGGAGCTGTTTTTT. This codes for CASSTARGGSGYGELFF.

V gene TRBV27 combines with J gene TRBJ2-1, with TRBD1 identical over 9 bases. Germline values: CDR1 MNHEY, CDR2 SMNVEV (reference sequence). The length of the CDR3 is 16 residues. The ends lost 4 bases at V and 9 bases at J; junction bases unmatched: 13. This chain's CDR3 is CASSSASGTGRGEQFF. CDR3 coding DNA: TGTGCCAGCAGTTCCGCCTCCGGGACAGGGCGAGGTGAGCAGTTCTTC.

CDR3 bases: TGCGCCAGCAGCTTGTCGGGACAGGGGTCCAATGAGCAGTTCTTC. Protein product: CASSLSGQGSNEQFF. The genes are TRBV5-1 and TRBJ2-1; 10 bases map to TRBD1. Trimming at V came to 1 base and at J to 6 bases, leaving 4 bases not matched to a gene. The germline CDR1 and CDR2 sequences are SGHRS and YFSETQ. CDR3 size: 15 residues.

The V call is TRBV4-3, the J call TRBJ2-1; D is unclear. From germline, CDR1 is LGHNA and CDR2 YSLEER. The CDR3 is 18 residues long. Trimming left V 0 bases short and J 4 bases short, with 19 bases between. The DNA of the CDR3 is TGCGCCAGCAGCCAAGATCCGATATTCGCCCAGGCTTACAATGAGCAGTTCTTC. Amino acids: CASSQDPIFAQAYNEQFF.

This clone was observed a single time. Other DNA sequences in the sample encode the same CDR3. The rearrangement uses TRBV5-1 and TRBJ2-3; the match to TRBD2 covers 8 bases. Germline assignment: CDR1 SGHRS and CDR2 YFSETQ. V lost 0 bases and J lost 0; bases outside the gene matches: 3. This CDR3 comprises 16 residues. CDR3 sequence: CASSLAAGASTDTQYF. The DNA of the CDR3 is TGCGCCAGCAGCTTGGCAGCGGGGGCTAGCACAGATACGCAGTATTTT.

J is TRBJ1-5 and V is TRBV19; 9 bases are shared with TRBD1. V lost 0 bases, J lost 5 bases, and 14 bases stayed unmatched. CDR1 is LNHDA, CDR2 SQIVND, per germline (reference sequence). The CDR3 is 19 residues long. The CDR3 DNA reads as TGTGCCAGTAGTATAGAGGGCTACAGGGGGCCTAGGATAGATCAGCCCCAGCATTTT. Its protein is CASSIEGYRGPRIDQPQHF. Together with reference TRBV19 and TRBJ1-5, the CDR3 gives the full variable domain: DGGITQSPKYLFRKEGQNVTLSCEQNLNHDAMYWYRQDPGQGLRLIYYSQIVNDFQKGDIAEGYSVSREKKESFPLTVTSAQKNPTAFYLCASSIEGYRGPRIDQPQHFGDGTRLSIL.

The chain has TRBV3-1 (or the pseudogene TRBV3-2) and TRBJ2-1; 10 nucleotides match TRBD2. V dropped 2 bases and J dropped 8; count of bases not matched to a gene: 6. The CDR3 spans 15 residues. Germline V CDR1 and CDR2: LGHDT, YNNKEL (reference sequence). The CDR3 bases are TGTGCCAGCAGCCAAATAGCGGGAGGTCGCCATGAGCAGTTCTTC. Encoded protein: CASSQIAGGRHEQFF.

V is TRBV3-1 (or the pseudogene TRBV3-2) and J is TRBJ2-6; 8 bases align to TRBD1. The CDR3 extends over 19 amino acids. The V gene end was trimmed by 1 base and the J gene end by 0 bases; junction bases not matched to a gene: 8. Germline V gene sequence: CDR1 LGHDT, CDR2 YNNKEL (reference sequence). CDR3 nucleotides: TGTGCCAGCAGCCAAGGGACAGGGACACCCCTCTCTGGGGCCAACGTCCTGACTTTC. It codes for CASSQGTGTPLSGANVLTF.